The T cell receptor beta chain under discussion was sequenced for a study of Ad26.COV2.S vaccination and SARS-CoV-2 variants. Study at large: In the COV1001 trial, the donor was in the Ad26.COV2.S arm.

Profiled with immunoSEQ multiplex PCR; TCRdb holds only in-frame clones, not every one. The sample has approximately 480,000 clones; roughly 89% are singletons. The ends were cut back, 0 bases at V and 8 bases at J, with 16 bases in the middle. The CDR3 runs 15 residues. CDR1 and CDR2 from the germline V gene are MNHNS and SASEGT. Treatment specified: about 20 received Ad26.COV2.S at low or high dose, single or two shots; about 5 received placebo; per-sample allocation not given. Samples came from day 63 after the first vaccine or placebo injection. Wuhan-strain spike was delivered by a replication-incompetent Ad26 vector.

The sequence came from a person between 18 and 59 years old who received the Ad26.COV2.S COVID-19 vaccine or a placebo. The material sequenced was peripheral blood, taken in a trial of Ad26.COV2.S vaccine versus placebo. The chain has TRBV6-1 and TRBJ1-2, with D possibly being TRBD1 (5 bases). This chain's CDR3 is CASSEAGTPSRGYTF. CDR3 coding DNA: TGTGCCAGCAGTGAAGCGGGGACGCCCTCAAGGGGCTACACCTTC.